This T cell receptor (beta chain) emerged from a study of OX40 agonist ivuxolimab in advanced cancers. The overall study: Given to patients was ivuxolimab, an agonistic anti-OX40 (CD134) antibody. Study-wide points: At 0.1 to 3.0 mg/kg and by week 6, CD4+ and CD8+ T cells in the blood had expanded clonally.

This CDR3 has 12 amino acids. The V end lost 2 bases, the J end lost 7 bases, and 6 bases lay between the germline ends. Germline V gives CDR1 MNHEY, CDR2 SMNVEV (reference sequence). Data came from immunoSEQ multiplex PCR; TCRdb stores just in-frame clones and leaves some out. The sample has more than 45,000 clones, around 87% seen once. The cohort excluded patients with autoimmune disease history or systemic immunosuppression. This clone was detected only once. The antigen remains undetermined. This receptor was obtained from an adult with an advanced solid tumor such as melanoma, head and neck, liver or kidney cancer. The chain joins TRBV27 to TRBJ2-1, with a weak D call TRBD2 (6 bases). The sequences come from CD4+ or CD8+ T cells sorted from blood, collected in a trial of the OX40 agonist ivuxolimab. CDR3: CASSLGRNEQFF. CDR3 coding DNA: TGTGCCAGCAGTTTAGGGAGGAATGAGCAGTTCTTC.